This T cell receptor beta chain is from a study of cytomegalovirus exposure and HLA in healthy donors. PCR employed 60 Vbeta and 13 Jbeta primers. The protocol was immunoSEQ multiplex PCR, while the TCRdb copy is restricted to in-frame clones and leaves out a portion. In the table there are 100,000 to 150,000 clones, roughly 80% of which are singletons. V was pared by 4 bases and J by 0 bases, with 13 bases between. Germline assignment: CDR1 MDHEN and CDR2 SYDVKM. The CDR3 spans 16 residues. This receptor was obtained from a woman aged 55-70 years in good health and CMV-seronegative. Source material: PBMCs. The V call is TRBV28, the J call TRBJ1-5; possibly TRBD1 for D (6 bases). The CDR3 here is CASSSGDTHSNQPQHF. The CDR3 bases are TGTGCCAGCAGTTCCGGGGACACCCATAGCAATCAGCCCCAGCATTTT.